This TCR beta chain appears in the sequencing data of a study of T cells in Graves' hyperthyroidism and ophthalmopathy (dated by TCRdb to between 2018 and 2021). Regarding the study in general: Peripheral blood was sampled at the time of initial diagnosis, prior to any treatment. Whether ophthalmopathy could be predicted prospectively was tested in an independent validation cohort made up of under 20 hyperthyroidism patients plus 17 patients who later progressed to ophthalmopathy. Following sampling, methimazole starting at 30 mg daily was given to hyperthyroidism patients, and high-dose intravenous methylprednisolone was given to ophthalmopathy patients. The 100 discovery patients were randomly split 7:3 into training and test sets. TCR V-J signatures able to tell the groups apart were searched for in a discovery cohort of 90 to 100 patients, of whom fewer than 45 had Graves' ophthalmopathy and around 57 had stable Graves' hyperthyroidism. The paper reports TCR Vbeta CDR3 sequencing of some 140 peripheral blood samples: approximately 41 ophthalmopathy, 70 to 85 hyperthyroidism and approximately 17 progressor patients. Thyroid tissue and blood T-cell repertoires from roughly six Graves' hyperthyroidism patients were also compared in the study.

What the work shows at the level of the full study, not this receptor alone: A 13 V-J signature model separated ophthalmopathy from stable hyperthyroidism, with about 90% sensitivity and about 81% specificity in cross-validation and 80%/75% in testing. Most expanded thyroid clonotypes (frequency above 0.001) were also detected in blood, a finding suggesting that blood repertoires may reflect thyroid immune responses. No statistical method was used to set the sample size in advance, and investigators knew the group allocation. In validation, the model predicted progression to ophthalmopathy with 65% to 71% sensitivity and approximately 78% specificity, a median of about 6.7 months before onset.

On this clonotype itself: The antigen it recognizes is unknown. Per-base qualities were not stored, and no clone one base away is much larger.

Looking up the germline V gene yields CDR1 SGDLS and CDR2 YYNGEE. Trimming takes 0 bases from V and 2 bases from J, and the germline ends sit 9 bases apart. Taken from cysteine to phenylalanine, the CDR3 has 15 residues. Just the 45-base CDR3 DNA is kept, in frame starting at base 1. Amplification of TCR beta CDR3 regions was carried out from RNA transcripts. A first-round RT-PCR of the TCR CDR3 used the HTBI primer set with the Qiagen OneStep RT-PCR kit. Libraries were constructed in a second round of multiplex PCR, after which size selection and purification were performed. The libraries were sequenced on an Illumina HiSeq2000 using paired-end 100 bp reads. Concerning the study's data processing: SOAPnuke was used to process the raw data, with reads discarded if the reads contained adapters or uncalled bases, had a mean Phred below 15, or lacked an exact constant-primer or identifier match. COPE v1.2.5 was used to merge high-quality paired reads, and clonotypes were defined as unique nucleotide sequences. Clonotypes were aligned to IMGT TRBV, TRBD and TRBJ reference segments using MiTCR v1.1. Analysis was restricted to V-J combinations with a frequency above 0.0001, which covered roughly 99% of repertoires. The TCS score was defined as F50 (clonal expansion) divided by E x V (chaos), with BLOSUM62-based TCRdist calculated between CDR3 peptides within each V-J. Welch's t-statistics and random forest reduced fewer than 550 V-J features to roughly 13, which were used in a naive Bayes classifier (R e1071). The raw public reads went through TCRdb reprocessing: fastp at Q25, MiXCR clone calling, in-frame beta chains kept. Each CDR3 protein appears once, grouped with its most common genes and DNA. TCRdb, not the authors, supplied the V and J calls. The sample has 650,000 to 850,000 distinct CDR3 sequences on record, about 19% of them singletons. Over 15% of the sample is held by the ten biggest clonotypes.

Hyperthyroidism patients were newly diagnosed, with disease duration under 2 months, and aged 18 to 65 years. Patients with uncontrolled infections, other autoimmune diseases, pregnancy or lactation were excluded. Diagnoses were established on the basis of clinical symptoms, serum thyroxine and TRAb, thyroid ultrasound, and orbital computed tomography. Blood from progressor patients was drawn when they were first diagnosed with hyperthyroidism, before any ophthalmopathy symptoms appeared. PBMCs were isolated from around 10 ml of fresh peripheral blood by Ficoll-Paque density gradient centrifugation. Progressor patients were first diagnosed with Graves' hyperthyroidism and then developed ophthalmopathy during follow-up. Trizol reagent was used to extract total RNA, and RNA quality was then checked on an Agilent 2100 Bioanalyzer.

This TCR was recovered from a woman in her forties or fifties with Graves' hyperthyroidism that later progressed to Graves' ophthalmopathy. The sequencing input was blood. The sequence links TRBV9 to TRBJ1-3; no confident D gene assignment can be made. The sequence in DNA is TGTGCCAGCAGCGTAGAAGATAGGGCTGGAAACACCATATATTTT. It translates as CASSVEDRAGNTIYF.